This passage covers 20 T cell receptor beta chains from one sample sequenced in a study of spatial heterogeneity in lung cancer. Study findings and constraints: Mutation tallies in tumors tracked expanded intratumoral alpha and beta TCR counts.

Their recognized antigens are unknown. Time point indicated: sample taken at primary tumor resection. TCRdb analysed the 5' RACE reads with MiXCR anew, one entry per CDR3 protein. Of over 25,000 distinct CDR3 sequences listed, 7.1% are singletons. Sequenced material: lung tumor tissue, taken at surgery. Receptor source: a male donor with early-stage non-small cell lung cancer.

This clonotype was seen more than once but under ten times. The chain has TRBV6-5 and TRBJ1-2; 10 nucleotides match TRBD1. V dropped 2 bases and J dropped 11; count of bases not matched to a gene: 11. The CDR3 totals 15 residues. Germline CDR1 is MNHEY and CDR2 is SVGAGI. The CDR3 here is CASSYRLDRGGPYTF. In DNA, the CDR3 is TGTGCCAGCAGTTACCGCTTGGACAGGGGGGGTCCTTACACCTTC.

The chain recombines TRBV6-1 with TRBJ2-5, with 12 bases fitting TRBD2. CDR1 is MNHNS, CDR2 SASEGT, per germline. The CDR3 is made up of 15 amino acids. Trimming took 4 bases from V and 5 from J; bases not matched to a gene: 5. The CDR3 loop is CASSGLAGGPETQYF. The CDR3 region has the DNA TGTGCCAGCAGTGGGCTAGCGGGGGGGCCCGAGACCCAGTACTTC.

This clonotype was observed a few times. The gene calls are TRBV20-1 and TRBJ1-2, with D uncertain. Per germline, CDR1 DFQATT and CDR2 SNEGSKA (reference sequence). The CDR3 spans 12 residues. The V gene lost 6 bases and the J gene lost 3 bases, with 11 bases spanning the gap. CDR3 amino acids: CSARAPDYGYTF. DNA for the CDR3: TGCAGTGCCCGGGCCCCTGACTATGGCTACACCTTC.

This chain connects TRBV14 to TRBJ2-3; no clear D. V lost 4 bases to trimming and J lost 1 base, with 9 bases between them. This CDR3 is 14 amino acids long. CDR1 is SGHDN, CDR2 FVKESK, per germline. This CDR3 reads CASSLQAGTDTQYF. CDR3 bases: TGTGCCAGCAGCCTCCAGGCGGGCACAGATACGCAGTATTTT.

As regards this clonotype: A read error is possible here, since a much larger clone lies one base away. The chain links TRBV7-6 to TRBJ1-5, with 7 positions matching TRBD1. This CDR3 spans 13 amino acids. CDR1 and CDR2 (germline): SGHVS, FNYEAQ. Losses at the gene ends were 5 bases for V and 6 bases for J; bases not matched to a gene: 4. The CDR3 coding sequence is TGTGCCAGCAGCACTGACAGGGCTCAGCCCCAGCATTTT. The encoded protein is CASSTDRAQPQHF.

This clonotype was recorded many times. The chain joins TRBV4-3 to TRBJ2-2; D not resolved. V gave up 4 bases and J gave up 4 bases, with 16 bases separating them. There are 16 residues in the CDR3. The germline V gene has CDR1 LGHNA and CDR2 YSLEER. The CDR3 coding sequence is TGCGCCAGCAGCCCGTTAACAGCAATATTCACCGGGGAGCTGTTTTTT. Translated, it gives CASSPLTAIFTGELFF.

There are many counts of this clonotype. The chain uses TRBV28 and TRBJ1-1, with 9 bases identical to TRBD1. The ends lost 3 bases at V and 2 bases at J; junction bases unmatched: 4. This CDR3 comprises 15 residues. The germline V gene encodes CDR1 MDHEN and CDR2 SYDVKM. The CDR3 here is CASSFRQGGNTEAFF. In nucleotides, the CDR3 is TGTGCCAGCAGTTTCCGACAGGGGGGAAACACTGAAGCTTTCTTT.

The V gene is TRBV2, the J gene TRBJ2-2; the D is unclear. This CDR3 has 13 residues. CDR1 SNHLY and CDR2 FYNNEI come from the germline V gene. V lost 5 bases and J lost 1, with 5 bases in between. The CDR3, as DNA: TGTGCCAGCAGTAGCGAGAACACCGGGGAGCTGTTTTTT. It translates to CASSSENTGELFF.

The sample holds many counts of this clonotype. CDR3 loop: CASTFRGRETQYF. CDR3 DNA sequence: TGTGCCAGCACTTTTAGGGGTCGAGAGACCCAGTACTTC. This chain connects TRBV28 to TRBJ2-5, with D perhaps matching TRBD1 (5 bases). Germline CDR1 and CDR2: MDHEN and SYDVKM. V was pared by 7 bases and J by 4 bases, with 13 bases between. The CDR3 loop spans 13 amino acids.

CDR3 sequence: CASSLPGNTGELFF. As DNA, the CDR3 is TGTGCCAGCAGCTTACCAGGAAACACCGGGGAGCTGTTTTTT. J is TRBJ2-2 and V is TRBV7-8; D unresolved. This CDR3 spans 14 amino acids. The V end was cut by 2 bases, the J end by 2 bases, with 6 bases between. The germline gives CDR1 SGHVS, CDR2 FQNEAQ.

This clonotype was seen repeatedly, ten times or more. The chain combines TRBV7-2 with TRBJ2-1, with D hard to call. Germline V gene lookup returns CDR1 SGHTA and CDR2 FQGNSA. This CDR3 region has 13 residues. V dropped 1 base and J dropped 5 bases, with 6 bases sitting between them. CDR3 sequence: CASSLDAHNEQFF. The CDR3 region has the DNA TGTGCCAGCAGCTTAGATGCACACAATGAGCAGTTCTTC.

In this sample, this clonotype turned up many times. The chain uses TRBV2 and TRBJ1-2; D is undetermined. Deletions cut 5 bases from V and 0 bases from J, with 13 bases between. The CDR3 is made up of 15 amino acids. Germline V gives CDR1 SNHLY, CDR2 FYNNEI. CDR3 amino acids: CASSTSQLSNYGYTF. The CDR3 DNA reads TGTGCCAGCAGTACCTCGCAGCTTTCTAACTATGGCTACACCTTC.

This clonotype was seen repeatedly, ten times or more. This chain connects TRBV13 to TRBJ2-1, with TRBD2 matching over 14 bases. V dropped 5 bases and J dropped 8; count of bases not matched to a gene: 11. This CDR3 is built from 17 residues. Germline-derived CDR1 and CDR2 are PRHDT and FYEKMQ (reference sequence). The CDR3 is CASSPHSGLAGADEQFF. The CDR3 nucleotides read TGTGCCAGCAGCCCTCACTCGGGACTAGCGGGGGCCGATGAGCAGTTCTTC.

By share of the sample, this clonotype is medium-sized. The chain recombines TRBV7-2 with TRBJ2-3; D is uncertain. The germline gives CDR1 SGHTA, CDR2 FQGNSA. Trimming took 1 base from V and 6 from J, leaving 11 bases between them. This CDR3 is 14 amino acids long. The CDR3 reads CASSLVITTDTQYF. The CDR3 DNA reads as TGTGCCAGCAGCTTAGTGATTACGACGGATACGCAGTATTTT.

The V gene is TRBV9, the J gene TRBJ2-5; D possibly uses TRBD1 or TRBD2 (6 bases each). In germline, CDR1 is SGDLS, CDR2 YYNGEE. The V and J ends lost 4 bases and 4 bases respectively, with 17 bases between them. The CDR3 consists of 15 residues. The CDR3 spells CASSSGQRALETQYF. The CDR3 DNA is TGTGCCAGCAGCTCAGGACAGCGGGCTTTAGAGACCCAGTACTTC.

There are many counts of this clonotype. The chain carries TRBV10-3 and TRBJ2-2, with 7 bases lining up with TRBD2. The V gene's germline CDR1 is ENHRY and CDR2 SYGVKD. The CDR3 has 14 residues. J was trimmed by 1 base and V by 7 bases; bases with no gene match: 3. The CDR3 DNA sequence: TGTGCCATCAAGGCGGGGGAGAACACCGGGGAGCTGTTTTTT. It codes for CAIKAGENTGELFF.

This clonotype was picked up many times. The chain is built from TRBV29-1 and TRBJ2-1; D not resolved. Per germline, CDR1 SQVTM and CDR2 ANQGSEA. The V end lost 3 bases, the J end lost 2 bases, and 8 bases lay between the germline ends. CDR3 length equals 13 residues. The CDR3 region is CSVEGHPYNEQFF. DNA for the CDR3: TGCAGCGTTGAGGGCCATCCCTACAATGAGCAGTTCTTC.

This clonotype was found many times. The chain joins TRBV14 to TRBJ2-7, with TRBD2 matching over 7 bases. CDR3 size: 17 residues. Losses at the gene ends were 0 bases for V and 3 bases for J; bases not matched to a gene: 11. Germline values: CDR1 SGHDN, CDR2 FVKESK. CDR3 sequence reads: CASSQEDRGGGFYEQYF. The CDR3 DNA reads as TGTGCCAGCAGCCAAGAAGATCGTGGCGGGGGTTTCTACGAGCAGTACTTC.

This clonotype was recorded many times. This chain links TRBV29-1 with TRBJ2-3; 12 bases agree with TRBD2. The CDR3 spans 16 residues. Germline CDR1 reads SQVTM; CDR2 reads ANQGSEA. The ends lost 4 bases at V and 4 bases at J; junction bases unmatched: 9. The DNA for the CDR3 is TGCAGCGTTGTAGGCCTAGCGGGGGGGCGGGCAGATACGCAGTATTTT. Translation gives CSVVGLAGGRADTQYF.

This clonotype was seen many times. This chain uses TRBV20-1 with TRBJ2-1; the match to TRBD2 covers 11 bases. Germline V gives CDR1 DFQATT, CDR2 SNEGSKA (reference sequence). The junction had 9 bases not matched to a gene; V was cut back by 6 bases and J by 8 bases. The CDR3 has 14 amino acids. CDR3 amino acids: CSATLAGGPYEQFF. In DNA form, the CDR3 reads TGCAGTGCGACTCTAGCGGGGGGCCCATATGAGCAGTTCTTC.